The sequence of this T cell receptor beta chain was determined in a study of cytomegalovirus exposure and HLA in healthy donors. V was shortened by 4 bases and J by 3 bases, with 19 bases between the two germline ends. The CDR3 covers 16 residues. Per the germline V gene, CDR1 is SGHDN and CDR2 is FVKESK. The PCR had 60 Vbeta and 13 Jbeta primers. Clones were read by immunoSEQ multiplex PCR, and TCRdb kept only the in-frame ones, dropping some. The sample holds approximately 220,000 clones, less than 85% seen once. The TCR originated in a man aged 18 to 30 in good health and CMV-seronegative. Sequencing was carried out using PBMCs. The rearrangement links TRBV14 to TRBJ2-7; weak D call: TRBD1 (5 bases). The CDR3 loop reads CASSPDKSNRHYEQYF. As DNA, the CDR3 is TGTGCCAGCAGCCCAGACAAGTCGAACAGGCACTACGAGCAGTACTTC.